These T cell receptor beta chains were read from a single sample in a study of identifying expanded T cells in peripheral blood. Clones were sequenced by immunoSEQ multiplex PCR, and TCRdb holds only the in-frame ones, with some missing. The data contain around 90,000 clones, more than 70% of them seen just once; the ten biggest clones take up approximately 4%. Specimen: blood. Receptor source: a person aged 18 to 75 in good health. CDR3s include the opening cysteine and the closing phenylalanine or tryptophan. The D gene is left open where the match is weak. Not all rows give a size; the values are once, few, many and, for expanded clones, a class.

j_call clone_size d_call v_call cdr3_aa cdr3_nt
TRBJ1-6 - - TRBV18 CASSPDSSRGSPLHF TGTGCCAGCTCACCAGACAGTTCCAGGGGATCACCCCTCCACTTT
TRBJ2-1 - - TRBV4-1 CASSQDHWVLYNEQFF TGCGCCAGCAGCCAAGATCACTGGGTACTATACAATGAGCAGTTCTTC
TRBJ1-2 many - TRBV28 CASSFAGRGNYGYTF TGTGCCAGCAGTTTTGCCGGGAGGGGAAACTATGGCTACACCTTC
TRBJ1-3 - - TRBV6-1 CASSEMVGDPGNTIYF TGTGCCAGCAGTGAAATGGTCGGGGATCCTGGAAACACCATATATTTT
TRBJ1-1 - - TRBV30 CAWNHGTEAFF TGTGCCTGGAATCACGGGACTGAAGCTTTCTTT
TRBJ2-5 - - TRBV4-2 CASSQDGASRQETQYF TGTGCCAGCAGCCAAGATGGGGCTAGCCGTCAAGAGACCCAGTACTTC
TRBJ1-5 - - TRBV5-6 CASSRLGGTRDQPQHF TGTGCCAGCAGCCGGCTAGGGGGAACAAGGGATCAGCCCCAGCATTTT
TRBJ2-3 - - TRBV18 CASSPPSESTDTQYF TGTGCCAGCTCACCACCTAGCGAGAGCACAGATACGCAGTATTTT
TRBJ1-1 - - TRBV27 CASSLLGDGGTEAFF TGTGCCAGCAGTTTGCTCGGGGATGGGGGCACTGAAGCTTTCTTT
TRBJ2-2 - - TRBV9 CASSVLANTGELFF TGTGCCAGCAGCGTACTAGCCAACACCGGGGAGCTGTTTTTT
TRBJ1-1 - TRBD1 TRBV28 CASSYDRADTEAFF TGTGCCAGCAGTTATGACAGGGCAGACACTGAAGCTTTCTTT
TRBJ2-5 - TRBD1 TRBV28 CASSFMTGGVAETQYF TGTGCCAGCAGTTTCATGACAGGGGGCGTGGCAGAGACCCAGTACTTC
TRBJ2-5 - - TRBV5-4 CASSTSFGWGQETQYF TGTGCCAGCAGCACCTCGTTTGGGTGGGGACAAGAGACCCAGTACTTC
TRBJ2-2 - - TRBV19 CASNQGAGTHTGELFF TGTGCCAGCAACCAAGGGGCCGGGACTCACACCGGGGAGCTGTTTTTT
TRBJ2-7 - - TRBV6-5 CASSPTPGVSYEQYF TGTGCCAGCAGCCCCACCCCGGGTGTATCCTACGAGCAGTACTTC
TRBJ1-3 once - TRBV28 CASSIGRSGNTIYF TGTGCCAGCTCGATAGGTCGCTCTGGAAACACCATATATTTT
TRBJ1-1 - - TRBV30 CAWKSDRTTEAFF TGTGCCTGGAAGTCCGACCGAACCACTGAAGCTTTCTTT
TRBJ2-2 - - TRBV7-9 CASSPRSGGESPGELFF TGTGCCAGCAGCCCTCGTTCGGGGGGCGAATCTCCCGGGGAGCTGTTTTTT
TRBJ2-1 - TRBD2 TRBV7-2 CASSYRGEGTRGQTEQFF TGTGCCAGCAGCTACCGTGGGGAGGGCACAAGAGGGCAAACTGAGCAGTTCTTC
TRBJ2-3 many - TRBV6-4 CASSESGQGSDTQYF TGTGCCAGCAGTGAAAGTGGGCAGGGGTCAGATACGCAGTATTTT
TRBJ1-5 few - TRBV28 CASHGGGQPQHF TGTGCCAGCCATGGCGGGGGTCAGCCCCAGCATTTT
TRBJ2-7 - TRBD2 TRBV5-1 CASSYAGDGSYEQYF TGCGCCAGCAGTTATGCGGGGGACGGCTCCTACGAGCAGTACTTC
TRBJ2-5 once TRBD1 TRBV27 CASSRQGRETQYF TGTGCCAGCAGTCGACAGGGGAGAGAGACCCAGTACTTC
TRBJ1-2 - TRBD1 TRBV5-4 CASRANTGALYGYTF TGTGCCAGCAGGGCTAATACAGGGGCTCTCTATGGCTACACCTTC
TRBJ2-6 - - TRBV6-1 CASSEAETGANVLTF TGTGCCAGCAGTGAAGCGGAGACCGGGGCCAACGTCCTGACTTTC
TRBJ1-1 - TRBD1 TRBV2 CASRGAGTENTEAFF TGTGCCAGCAGGGGGGCCGGGACAGAGAACACTGAAGCTTTCTTT
TRBJ2-1 - TRBD2 TRBV5-1 CASSGGRDEQFF TGCGCCAGCAGCGGCGGGAGGGATGAGCAGTTCTTC
TRBJ2-2 once - TRBV5-1 CASSLDGTVNTGELFF TGCGCCAGCAGCTTGGATGGGACGGTGAACACCGGGGAGCTGTTTTTT
TRBJ2-7 - - TRBV6-1 CASSEALLAYEQYF TGTGCCAGCAGTGAAGCGCTTTTAGCCTACGAGCAGTACTTC
TRBJ2-1 - - TRBV6-5 CASRNSGRSQFF TGTGCCAGCAGGAACTCGGGGAGGTCGCAGTTCTTC
TRBJ1-1 - - TRBV27 CASSSKGWFNEAFF TGTGCCAGCAGTTCTAAAGGGTGGTTCAATGAAGCTTTCTTT
TRBJ2-1 - - TRBV21-1 CASSKVRGSEFF TGTGCCAGCAGCAAAGTTAGGGGGTCGGAGTTCTTC
TRBJ2-2 - - TRBV5-1 CASSLAQGRGTGELFF TGCGCCAGCAGCTTGGCACAGGGAAGGGGCACCGGGGAGCTGTTTTTT
TRBJ2-1 - - TRBV15 CATSRGNTYNEQFF TGTGCCACCTCCCGAGGGAACACCTACAATGAGCAGTTCTTC
TRBJ2-7 - - TRBV5-6 CASSATSIYEQYF TGTGCCAGCAGCGCCACTTCGATCTACGAGCAGTACTTC
TRBJ2-1 - - TRBV9 CASSVVPTRSSYNEQFF TGTGCCAGCAGCGTAGTTCCCACCCGATCCTCCTACAATGAGCAGTTCTTC
TRBJ2-7 few TRBD1 TRBV11-3 CASSRGTVYEQYF TGTGCCAGCAGCAGAGGGACAGTCTACGAGCAGTACTTC
TRBJ2-7 - - TRBV28 CASRLGISTYEQYF TGTGCCAGCAGGCTAGGGATTAGCACCTACGAGCAGTACTTC
TRBJ1-4 - - TRBV4-1 CASSQELRAGGEKLFF TGCGCCAGCAGCCAAGAATTGCGGGCCGGAGGAGAAAAACTGTTTTTT
TRBJ2-1 - TRBD2 TRBV7-3 CASSLTGGLAGRSSYNEQFF TGTGCCAGCAGCTTAACGGGGGGACTAGCGGGAAGAAGCTCCTACAATGAGCAGTTCTTC
TRBJ1-2 - - TRBV30 CAWTGRQVGGYTF TGTGCCTGGACCGGTAGGCAGGTTGGTGGCTACACCTTC
TRBJ2-3 medium-sized - TRBV6-4 CASSDSTTDTQYF TGTGCCAGCAGTGACTCGACCACAGATACGCAGTATTTT
TRBJ2-7 - TRBD1 TRBV23-1 CASSQLSPTGGTQGSYEQYF TGCGCCAGCAGTCAACTTTCACCGACAGGGGGCACTCAGGGGTCCTACGAGCAGTACTTC
TRBJ1-1 - - TRBV7-2 CASSEGMNTEAFF TGTGCCAGCAGCGAGGGAATGAACACTGAAGCTTTCTTT
TRBJ2-3 - TRBD1 TRBV5-4 CASSSDYTTGQLTADTQYF TGTGCCAGCAGCTCCGACTACACGACAGGGCAGCTCACGGCAGATACGCAGTATTTT
TRBJ1-1 - - TRBV21-1 CASSKNTEAFF TGTGCCAGCAGTAAAAACACTGAAGCTTTCTTT
TRBJ2-1 - - TRBV11-3 CASSPPRPNNEQFF TGTGCCAGCAGCCCTCCTCGGCCAAATAATGAGCAGTTCTTC
TRBJ1-4 once TRBD1 TRBV5-4 CASSFGGTDEKLFF TGTGCCAGCAGCTTTGGGGGGACAGATGAAAAACTGTTTTTT
TRBJ2-1 - TRBD2 TRBV14 CASSQGSGGAVEQFF TGTGCCAGCAGCCAAGGTAGCGGGGGGGCTGTTGAGCAGTTCTTC
TRBJ2-1 - - TRBV5-6 CASSLVREQFF TGTGCCAGCAGCTTGGTCCGTGAGCAGTTCTTC
TRBJ2-2 - TRBD2 TRBV7-9 CASSLGLAGNTGELFF TGTGCCAGCAGCTTAGGGCTAGCGGGGAACACCGGGGAGCTGTTTTTT
TRBJ2-1 - - TRBV6-4 CASSDSIRWGAYNEQFF TGTGCCAGCAGTGACTCGATTCGGTGGGGGGCCTACAATGAGCAGTTCTTC
TRBJ2-3 - TRBD2 TRBV5-1 CATWPGTSSDTQYF TGCGCCACTTGGCCCGGGACTAGTTCCGATACGCAGTATTTT